This T cell receptor beta chain was retrieved from a study of shared clonotypes between healthy human individuals. CDR3 length equals 13 residues. V lost 4 bases and J lost 4, with 10 bases in between. From germline, CDR1 is MGHRA and CDR2 YSYEKL. Using immunoSEQ multiplex PCR, the repertoire was profiled, and TCRdb retains in-frame clones only, with some absent. The sample holds over a million clones, approximately 98.5% seen once. The chain is built from TRBV4-1 and TRBJ1-1; D unclear. Sequencing was performed on naive CD4+ T cells sorted from blood. Subset defined: CD45RA+ positively selected. The receptor was isolated from a man under 40 in good health. The CDR3 protein is CASSLVEGTEAFF. CDR3 sequence (DNA): TGCGCCAGCAGCCTCGTAGAGGGCACTGAAGCTTTCTTT.